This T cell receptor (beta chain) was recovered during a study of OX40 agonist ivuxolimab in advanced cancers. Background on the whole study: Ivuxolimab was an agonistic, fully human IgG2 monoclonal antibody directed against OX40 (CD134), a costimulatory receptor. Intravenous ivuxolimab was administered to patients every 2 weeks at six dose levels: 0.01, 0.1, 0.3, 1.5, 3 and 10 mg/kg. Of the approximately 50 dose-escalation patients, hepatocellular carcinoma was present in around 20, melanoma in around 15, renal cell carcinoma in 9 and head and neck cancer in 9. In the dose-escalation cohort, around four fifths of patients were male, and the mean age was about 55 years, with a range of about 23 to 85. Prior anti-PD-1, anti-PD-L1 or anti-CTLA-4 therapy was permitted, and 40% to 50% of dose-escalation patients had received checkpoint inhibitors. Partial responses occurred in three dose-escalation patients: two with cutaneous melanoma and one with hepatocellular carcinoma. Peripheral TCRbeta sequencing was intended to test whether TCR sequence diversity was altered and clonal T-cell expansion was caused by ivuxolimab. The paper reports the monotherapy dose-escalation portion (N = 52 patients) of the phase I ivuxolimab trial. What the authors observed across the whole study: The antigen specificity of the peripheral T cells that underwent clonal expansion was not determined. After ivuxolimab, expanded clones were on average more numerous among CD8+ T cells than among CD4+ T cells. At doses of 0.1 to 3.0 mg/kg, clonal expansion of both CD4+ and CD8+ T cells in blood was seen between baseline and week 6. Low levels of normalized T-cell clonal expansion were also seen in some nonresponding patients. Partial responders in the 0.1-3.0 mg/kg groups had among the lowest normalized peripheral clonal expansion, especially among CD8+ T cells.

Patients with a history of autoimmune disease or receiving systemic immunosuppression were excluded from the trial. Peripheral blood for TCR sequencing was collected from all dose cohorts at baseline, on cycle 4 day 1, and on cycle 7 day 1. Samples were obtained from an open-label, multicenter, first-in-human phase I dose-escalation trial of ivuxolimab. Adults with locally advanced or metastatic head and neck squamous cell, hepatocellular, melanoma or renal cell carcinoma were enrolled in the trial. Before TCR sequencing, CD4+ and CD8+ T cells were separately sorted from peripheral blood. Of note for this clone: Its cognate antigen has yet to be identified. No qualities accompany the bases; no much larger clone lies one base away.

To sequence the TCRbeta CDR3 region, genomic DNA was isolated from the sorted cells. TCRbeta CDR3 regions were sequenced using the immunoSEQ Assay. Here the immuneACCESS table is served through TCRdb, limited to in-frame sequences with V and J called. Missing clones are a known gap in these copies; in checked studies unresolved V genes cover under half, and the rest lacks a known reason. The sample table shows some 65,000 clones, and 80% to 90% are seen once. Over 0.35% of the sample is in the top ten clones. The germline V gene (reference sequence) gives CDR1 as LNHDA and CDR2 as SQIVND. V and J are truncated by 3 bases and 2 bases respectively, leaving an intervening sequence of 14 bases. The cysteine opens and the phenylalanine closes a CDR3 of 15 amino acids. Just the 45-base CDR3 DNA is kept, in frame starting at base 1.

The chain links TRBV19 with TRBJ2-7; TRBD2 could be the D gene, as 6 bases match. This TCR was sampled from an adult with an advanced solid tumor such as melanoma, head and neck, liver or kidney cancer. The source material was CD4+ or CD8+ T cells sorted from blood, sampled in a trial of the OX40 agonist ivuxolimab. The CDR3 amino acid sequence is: CASSIPGGTPYEQYF. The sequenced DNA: TGTGCCAGTAGTATCCCCGGCGGGACCCCCTACGAGCAGTACTTC.